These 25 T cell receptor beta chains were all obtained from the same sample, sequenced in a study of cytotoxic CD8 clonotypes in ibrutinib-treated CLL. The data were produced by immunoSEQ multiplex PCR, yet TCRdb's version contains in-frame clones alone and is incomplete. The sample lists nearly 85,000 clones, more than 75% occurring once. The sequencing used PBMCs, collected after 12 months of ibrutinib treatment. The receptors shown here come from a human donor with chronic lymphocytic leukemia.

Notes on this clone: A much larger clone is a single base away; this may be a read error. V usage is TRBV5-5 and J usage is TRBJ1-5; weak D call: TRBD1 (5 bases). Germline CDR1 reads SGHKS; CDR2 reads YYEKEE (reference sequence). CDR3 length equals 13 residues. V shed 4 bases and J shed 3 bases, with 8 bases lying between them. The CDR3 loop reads CASSPGANQPQHF. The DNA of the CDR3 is TGTGCCAGCAGCCCCGGGGCCAATCAGCCCCAGCATTTT.

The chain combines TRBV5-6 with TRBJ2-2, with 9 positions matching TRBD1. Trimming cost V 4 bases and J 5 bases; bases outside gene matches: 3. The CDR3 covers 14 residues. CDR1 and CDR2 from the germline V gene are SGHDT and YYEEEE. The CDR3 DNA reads TGTGCCAGCAGCGCGACAGGGGGAACCGGGGAGCTGTTTTTT. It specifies CASSATGGTGELFF.

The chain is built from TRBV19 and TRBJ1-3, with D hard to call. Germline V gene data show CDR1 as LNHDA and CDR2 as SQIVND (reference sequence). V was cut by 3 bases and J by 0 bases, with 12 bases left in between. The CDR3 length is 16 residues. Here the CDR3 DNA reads TGTGCCAGTAGTATGGAAGGCCTCAGCTCTGGAAACACCATATATTTT. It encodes CASSMEGLSSGNTIYF.

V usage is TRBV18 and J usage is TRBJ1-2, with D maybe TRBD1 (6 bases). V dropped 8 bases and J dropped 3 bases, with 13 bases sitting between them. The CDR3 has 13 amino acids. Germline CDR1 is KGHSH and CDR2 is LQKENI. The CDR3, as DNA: TGTGCCAGCGCGACGGGGGGCGACTATGGCTACACCTTC. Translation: CASATGGDYGYTF. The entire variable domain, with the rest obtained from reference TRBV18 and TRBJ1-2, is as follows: NAGVMQNPRHLVRRRGQEARLRCSPMKGHSHVYWYRQLPEEGLKFMVYLQKENIIDESGMPKERFSAEFPKEGPSILRIQQVVRGDSAAYFCASATGGDYGYTFGSGTRLTVV.

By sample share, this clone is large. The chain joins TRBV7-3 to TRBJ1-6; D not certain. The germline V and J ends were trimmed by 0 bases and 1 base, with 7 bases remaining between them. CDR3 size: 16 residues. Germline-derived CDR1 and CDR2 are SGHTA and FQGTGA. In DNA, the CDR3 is TGTGCCAGCAGCTTAACCCAGTGGTCCTATAATTCACCCCTCCACTTT. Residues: CASSLTQWSYNSPLHF.

This CDR3 reads CASSPVVGSGDYGYTF. CDR3 DNA sequence: TGTGCCAGCAGCCCCGTGGTTGGCAGTGGGGACTATGGCTACACCTTC. The chain uses TRBV5-4 and TRBJ1-2; D unclear. V was cut by 4 bases and J by 3 bases, with 19 bases left in between. The CDR3 has 16 residues. CDR1 is SGHNT and CDR2 is YYREEE in the germline V gene (reference sequence).

Here the CDR3 reads CASCLGGADTQYF. CDR3 DNA: TGTGCCAGCTGCCTTGGGGGTGCAGATACGCAGTATTTT. This rearrangement joins TRBV7-2 to TRBJ2-3; D assignment may be TRBD1 or TRBD2 (5 bases each). V was trimmed by 8 bases and J by 4 bases, leaving 13 bases between them. Germline V gives CDR1 SGHTA, CDR2 FQGNSA. The CDR3 length is 13 residues.

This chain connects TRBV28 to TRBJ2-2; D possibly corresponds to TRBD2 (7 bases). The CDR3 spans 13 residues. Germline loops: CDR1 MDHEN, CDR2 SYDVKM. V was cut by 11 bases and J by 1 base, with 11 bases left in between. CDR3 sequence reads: CALGGVNTGELFF. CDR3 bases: TGTGCCCTAGGGGGGGTGAACACCGGGGAGCTGTTTTTT.

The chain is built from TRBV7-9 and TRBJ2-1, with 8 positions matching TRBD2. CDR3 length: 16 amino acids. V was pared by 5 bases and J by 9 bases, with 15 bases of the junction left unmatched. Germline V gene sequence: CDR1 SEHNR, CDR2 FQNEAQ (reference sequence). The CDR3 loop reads CASSPQWAGGTAEQFF. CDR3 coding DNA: TGTGCCAGCAGCCCCCAATGGGCGGGGGGCACGGCTGAGCAGTTCTTC.

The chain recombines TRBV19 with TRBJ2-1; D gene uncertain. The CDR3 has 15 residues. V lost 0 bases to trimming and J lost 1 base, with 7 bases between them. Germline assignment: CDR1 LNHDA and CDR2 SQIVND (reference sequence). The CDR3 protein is CASSIEGWSYNEQFF. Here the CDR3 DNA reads TGTGCCAGTAGTATAGAAGGTTGGTCCTACAATGAGCAGTTCTTC.

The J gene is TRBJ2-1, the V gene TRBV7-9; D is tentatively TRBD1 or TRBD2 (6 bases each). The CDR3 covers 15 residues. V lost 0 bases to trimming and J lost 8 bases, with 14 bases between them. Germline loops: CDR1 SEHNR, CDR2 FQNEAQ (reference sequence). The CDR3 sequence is CASSLATGAGYEQFF. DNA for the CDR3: TGTGCCAGCAGCTTAGCAACGGGGGCGGGCTATGAGCAGTTCTTC. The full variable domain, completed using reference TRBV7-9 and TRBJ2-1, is DTGVSQNPRHKITKRGQNVTFRCDPISEHNRLYWYRQTLGQGPEFLTYFQNEAQLEKSRLLSDRFSAERPKGSFSTLEIQRTEQGDSAMYLCASSLATGAGYEQFFGPGTRLTVL.

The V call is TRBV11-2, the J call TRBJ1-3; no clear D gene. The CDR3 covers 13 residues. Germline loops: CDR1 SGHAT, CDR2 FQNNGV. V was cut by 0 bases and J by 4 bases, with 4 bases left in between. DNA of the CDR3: TGTGCCAGCAGCTTAGAGGCCGGAAACACCATATATTTT. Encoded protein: CASSLEAGNTIYF.

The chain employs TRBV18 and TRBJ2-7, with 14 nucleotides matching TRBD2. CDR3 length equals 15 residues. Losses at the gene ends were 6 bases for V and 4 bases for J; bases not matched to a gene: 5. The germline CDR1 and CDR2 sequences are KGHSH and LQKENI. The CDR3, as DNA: TGTGCCAGCTCCCCGGGACTAGCGGGAGAGTACGAGCAGTACTTC. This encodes CASSPGLAGEYEQYF.

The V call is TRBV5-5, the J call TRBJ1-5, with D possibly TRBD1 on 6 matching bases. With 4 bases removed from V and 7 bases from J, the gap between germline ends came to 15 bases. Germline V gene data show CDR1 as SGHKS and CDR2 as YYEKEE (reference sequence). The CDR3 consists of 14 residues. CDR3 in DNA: TGTGCCAGCAGCCGCTCGGGGGCTAAGCAGCCCCAGCATTTT. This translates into CASSRSGAKQPQHF. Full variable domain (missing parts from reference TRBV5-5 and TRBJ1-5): DAGVTQSPTHLIKTRGQQVTLRCSPISGHKSVSWYQQVLGQGPQFIFQYYEKEERGRGNFPDRFSARQFPNYSSELNVNALLLGDSALYLCASSRSGAKQPQHFGDGTRLSIL.

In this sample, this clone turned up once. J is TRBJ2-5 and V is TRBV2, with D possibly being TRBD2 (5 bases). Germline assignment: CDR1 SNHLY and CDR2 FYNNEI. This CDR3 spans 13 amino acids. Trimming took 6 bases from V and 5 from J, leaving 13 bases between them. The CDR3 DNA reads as TGTGCCAGCAGGGCAGAGAGCGGCGAGACCCAGTACTTC. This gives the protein CASRAESGETQYF.

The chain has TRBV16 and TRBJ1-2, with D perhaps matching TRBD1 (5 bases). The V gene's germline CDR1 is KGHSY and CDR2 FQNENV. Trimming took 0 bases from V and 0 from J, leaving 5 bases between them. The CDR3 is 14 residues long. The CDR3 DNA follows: TGTGCCAGCAGCCAATCGGACACTAACTATGGCTACACCTTC. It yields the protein CASSQSDTNYGYTF.

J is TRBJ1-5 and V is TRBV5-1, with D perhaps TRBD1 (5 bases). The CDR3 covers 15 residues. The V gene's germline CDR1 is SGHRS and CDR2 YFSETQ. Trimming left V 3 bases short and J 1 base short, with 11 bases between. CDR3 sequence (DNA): TGCGCCAGCAGCTGGGGGGTTGGCAGCAATCAGCCCCAGCATTTT. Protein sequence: CASSWGVGSNQPQHF.

CDR3 amino acids: CASSPGTGLTYNSPLHF. Here the CDR3 DNA reads TGTGCCAGCAGCCCCGGGACGGGATTAACCTATAATTCACCCCTCCACTTT. This chain connects TRBV5-4 to TRBJ1-6; D possibly corresponds to TRBD1 (5 bases). Germline V gives CDR1 SGHNT, CDR2 YYREEE (reference sequence). The CDR3 totals 17 residues. Trimming took 4 bases from V and 2 from J, leaving 16 bases between them.

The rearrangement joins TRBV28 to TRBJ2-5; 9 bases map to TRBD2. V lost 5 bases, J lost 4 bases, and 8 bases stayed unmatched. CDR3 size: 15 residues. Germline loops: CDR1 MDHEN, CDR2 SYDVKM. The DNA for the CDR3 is TGTGCCAGCAGTCGCGCCCCACTAGCGGGAGAGACCCAGTACTTC. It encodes CASSRAPLAGETQYF.

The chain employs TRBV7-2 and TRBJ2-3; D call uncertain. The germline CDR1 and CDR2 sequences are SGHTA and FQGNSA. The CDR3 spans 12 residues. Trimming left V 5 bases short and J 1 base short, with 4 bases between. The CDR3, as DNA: TGTGCCAGCAGCCCCCGCACAGATACGCAGTATTTT. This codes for CASSPRTDTQYF.

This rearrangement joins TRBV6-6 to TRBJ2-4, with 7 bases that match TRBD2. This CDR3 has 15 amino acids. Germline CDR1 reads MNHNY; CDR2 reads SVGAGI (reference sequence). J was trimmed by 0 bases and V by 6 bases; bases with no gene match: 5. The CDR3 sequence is CASRIAGLAKNIQYF. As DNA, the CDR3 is TGTGCCAGCAGGATAGCGGGTCTAGCCAAAAACATTCAGTACTTC.

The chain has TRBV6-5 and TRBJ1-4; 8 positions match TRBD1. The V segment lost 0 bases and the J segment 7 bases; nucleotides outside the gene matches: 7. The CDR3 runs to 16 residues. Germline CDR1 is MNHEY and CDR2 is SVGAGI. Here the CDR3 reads CASSYSGATGAEKLFF. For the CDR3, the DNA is TGTGCCAGCAGTTACTCGGGTGCGACAGGGGCTGAAAAACTGTTTTTT.

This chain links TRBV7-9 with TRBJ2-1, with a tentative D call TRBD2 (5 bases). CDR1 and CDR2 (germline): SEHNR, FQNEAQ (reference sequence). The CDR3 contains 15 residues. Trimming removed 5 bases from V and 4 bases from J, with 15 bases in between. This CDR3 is CASSPRGSEYNEQFF. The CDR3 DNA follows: TGTGCCAGCAGCCCCCGGGGTAGCGAGTACAATGAGCAGTTCTTC.

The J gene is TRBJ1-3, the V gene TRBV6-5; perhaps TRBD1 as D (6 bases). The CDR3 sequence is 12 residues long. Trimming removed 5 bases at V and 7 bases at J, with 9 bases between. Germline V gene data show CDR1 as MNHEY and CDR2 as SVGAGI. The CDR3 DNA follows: TGTGCCAGCAGTCGAGGGGGGAACACCATATATTTT. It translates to CASSRGGNTIYF.

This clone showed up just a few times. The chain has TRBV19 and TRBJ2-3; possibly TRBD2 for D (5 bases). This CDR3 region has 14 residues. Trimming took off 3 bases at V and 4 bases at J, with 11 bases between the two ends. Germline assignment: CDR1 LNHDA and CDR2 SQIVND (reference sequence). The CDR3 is CASSMRLASDTQYF. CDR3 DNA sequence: TGTGCCAGTAGTATGCGGCTAGCATCAGATACGCAGTATTTT.